The 4 T cell receptor beta chains in this list originate from one sample, sequenced in a study of T cell repertoires in cytomegalovirus infection. For these TCRs, the target antigens are not known. TCRdb re-derived calls from the reads in MiXCR, one entry per CDR3 protein. Of a few hundred thousand distinct CDR3 sequences in the sample, roughly a third are singletons; the top ten hold about 13%. The specimen was cultured PBMCs, collected from culture after CMV antigen stimulation. Every receptor here comes from a human donor in good health (CMV status not recorded). Some clones in this sample may be carry-over from other donors' samples.

The rearrangement uses TRBV7-8 and TRBJ2-5; 9 positions match TRBD2. From germline, CDR1 is SGHVS and CDR2 FQNEAQ. The J segment lost 2 bases and the V segment lost 3 bases, leaving 10 bases of the junction unmatched. This CDR3 has 17 amino acids. The CDR3 protein is CASSLGRGRASQETQYF. Written as DNA, the CDR3 is TGTGCCAGCAGCTTGGGTCGCGGGAGGGCCTCTCAAGAGACCCAGTACTTC. Full variable domain (remainder filled in from reference TRBV7-8 and TRBJ2-5): GAGVSQSPRYKVAKRGQDVALRCDPISGHVSLFWYQQALGQGPEFLTYFQNEAQLDKSGLPSDRFFAERPEGSVSTLKIQRTQQEDSAVYLCASSLGRGRASQETQYFGPGTRLLVL.

The chain has TRBV7-2 and TRBJ2-1, with 8 bases identical to TRBD1. CDR3 length equals 14 residues. In germline, CDR1 is SGHTA, CDR2 FQGNSA. V lost 11 bases, J lost 2 bases, and 8 bases stayed unmatched. In nucleotides, the CDR3 is TGTGCCGGACACACAGGGGGGACCTACAATGAGCAGTTCTTC. The encoded protein is CAGHTGGTYNEQFF. Supplemented by reference TRBV7-2 and TRBJ2-1, the full variable domain reads GAGVSQSPSNKVTEKGKDVELRCDPISGHTALYWYRQSLGQGLEFLIYFQGNSAPDKSGLPSDRFSAERTGGSVSTLTIQRTQQEDSAVYLCAGHTGGTYNEQFFGPGTRLTVL.

There are many counts of this clonotype. The genes are TRBV5-4 and TRBJ2-1; 11 bases are shared with TRBD2. Germline values: CDR1 SGHNT, CDR2 YYREEE (reference sequence). The CDR3 loop spans 17 amino acids. The V and J ends lost 3 bases and 2 bases, in that order; junction bases with no gene match: 7. Written as DNA, the CDR3 is TGTGCCAGCAGCTCCGGGACTAGCGGACGACCCTACAATGAGCAGTTCTTC. This codes for CASSSGTSGRPYNEQFF.

The chain links TRBV19 to TRBJ2-7; D ambiguous. CDR1 is LNHDA and CDR2 is SQIVND in the germline V gene (reference sequence). Trimming left V 3 bases short and J 3 bases short, with 3 bases between. This CDR3 comprises 11 residues. DNA for the CDR3: TGTGCCAGTAGTATCGGCTACGAGCAGTACTTC. Translated, it gives CASSIGYEQYF.